This T cell receptor (beta chain) stems from a study of T-cell memory formation after mild COVID-19 (dated by TCRdb to about 2021). General notes on the study: TCR sequence clusters from the two donors were largely donor specific. Two young, previously healthy adult volunteers made up the cohort, one male and one female. In a couple of donors, T-cell clones that expanded and contracted after mild COVID-19 were tracked by sequencing TCRalpha and TCRbeta repertoires over time.

Only a few counts were recorded for this clonotype. This receptor's antigen is unknown. The sample holds no much larger clone one base away, and base qualities are not on file. Ficoll-Paque density gradient centrifugation was the method used to isolate PBMCs. The cysteine opens and the phenylalanine closes a CDR3 of 11 amino acids. The retained sequence is limited to the CDR3, 33 bases, with the frame set at the first base. V loses 8 bases, J loses 8 bases, and the germline ends lie 13 bases apart. The CDR1 and CDR2 encoded by the germline V gene are SQVTM and ANQGSEA. The sample was run on an Illumina NovaSeq 6000. Using 5'RACE with constant-segment primers, TCRalpha and TCRbeta cDNA libraries were constructed, with sample barcodes and unique molecular identifiers added in the process. Trizol reagent was used to extract RNA from every sample. Amplification of the libraries took two PCR steps, and the second step added a second sample barcode plus Illumina TruSeq adapters. The libraries were sequenced on an Illumina NovaSeq using 2 x 150 bp paired-end reads. Under the source paper's analysis protocol: Reads were demultiplexed and collapsed into UMI-guided consensus sequences with migec v1.2.7. With mixcr v2.1.11, UMI consensuses were aligned to TRA and TRB V and J templates and assembled into clonotypes. Expanded or contracted clonotypes were those called significant by both edgeR and NoisET, with noise models trained on biological replicates. For edgeR calls, a false discovery rate-adjusted p below 0.01 and a log2 fold-change threshold of 1 were applied. As an exploratory analysis of dynamics, PCA with hierarchical clustering was applied to max-normalized trajectories of the 1000 most abundant clonotypes. Separately sequenced CD4+ and CD8+ repertoires were used to assign the CD4 or CD8 phenotype of responding clones. TCRdb applied fastp at Q25 and MiXCR to the public reads, then kept only in-frame beta chains. Rows with a matching CDR3 protein are joined into one entry that keeps the most common DNA and genes. The V and J calls here are based on TCRdb, not the publication. The sample includes a few hundred thousand distinct CDR3 sequences, with 20% observed a single time. The top ten hold roughly 21% of the sample.

Broad study findings and their caveats: Whether the second-wave clones peaking on day 37 were SARS-CoV-2 specific was not confirmed. The study covered only a couple of mild cases, and larger cohorts including severe cases with pre-infection samples were considered necessary. Contracting CD4+ clones turned up mainly in the CM and EM memory subsets, whereas EMRA was where CD8+ clones were enriched. Some responding clones were detected in pre-infection memory, suggesting pre-existing cross-reactive memory T cells joined the SARS-CoV-2 response. Clones contracting from day 15 to 85 had balanced CD4/CD8 phenotypes, while a second wave expanding from day 15 to 37 was biased towards CD4+.

Sequences were obtained from PBMCs or a T cell subset sorted from them (not recorded which). The receptor was isolated from a man in his late teens or twenties who had mild COVID-19 (a few samples of this study predate the infection). The sample titles of this study are shuffled in the database, so cell type and time point are left out; the donor was told from shared clones. The sequence joins TRBV29-1 to TRBJ2-4; the D region possibly corresponds to TRBD1 (6 bases align). For the CDR3, the sequence is CSTSEGDIQYF. The DNA is as follows: TGCAGCACGAGTGAGGGGGACATTCAGTACTTC.